This T cell receptor (beta chain) was observed in a study of blood T cell repertoires in COVID-19. About the research overall: Researchers got acute and convalescent COVID-19 samples from the United States, Italy and Spain.

Trimming took 3 bases from V and 8 from J, leaving 13 bases between them. CDR1 is GTSNPN, CDR2 SVGIG, per germline (reference sequence). The CDR3 is made up of 13 amino acids. TCRdb's copy holds only in-frame clones and misses some; the assay was immunoSEQ multiplex PCR. This repertoire shows some 140,000 clones, 75% to 90% found once; its top ten account for less than 20%. The rearrangement uses TRBV30 and TRBJ1-4, with D possibly TRBD1 on 6 matching bases. Sequencing was performed on peripheral blood. This clonotype was obtained from a middle-aged man with active or convalescent COVID-19. CDR3 sequence: CAWRDRLREKLFF. As DNA, the CDR3 is TGTGCCTGGAGGGACAGACTTCGGGAAAAACTGTTTTTT.